This T cell receptor (beta chain) was captured by sequencing in a study of control samples from healthy donors and cancer patients. Produced via immunoSEQ multiplex PCR; TCRdb's table is partial and in-frame only. The profile covers over 150,000 clones, with about 92% appearing a single time and 1.2% to 1.5% taken by the ten largest. The source of this sequence is a man in his thirties or forties in good health. The specimen sequenced was blood.

CDR3 nucleotides: TGTGCCAGCAGTTACTGGGACACCAACTATGGCTACACCTTC. It codes for CASSYWDTNYGYTF. The chain has TRBV6-2 or TRBV6-3 and TRBJ1-2; TRBD1 is a possible D gene (6 bases). CDR1 is MNHEY, CDR2 SVGEGT, per germline. This CDR3 has 14 residues. The V and J ends lost 1 base and 2 bases respectively, with 8 bases between them.